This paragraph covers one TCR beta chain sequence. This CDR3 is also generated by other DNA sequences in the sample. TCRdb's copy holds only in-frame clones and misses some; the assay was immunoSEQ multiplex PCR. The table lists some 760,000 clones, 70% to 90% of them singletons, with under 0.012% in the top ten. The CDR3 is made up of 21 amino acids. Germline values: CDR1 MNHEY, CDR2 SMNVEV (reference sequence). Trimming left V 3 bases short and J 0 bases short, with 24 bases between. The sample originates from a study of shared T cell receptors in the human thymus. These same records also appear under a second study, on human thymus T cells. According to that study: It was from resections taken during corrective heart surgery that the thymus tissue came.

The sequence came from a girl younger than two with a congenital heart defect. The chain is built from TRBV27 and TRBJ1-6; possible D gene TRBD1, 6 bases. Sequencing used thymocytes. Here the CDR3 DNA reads TGTGCCAGCAGTTTGACCGGGACATGGATTACTCTGGGCTCCTATAATTCACCCCTCCACTTT. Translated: CASSLTGTWITLGSYNSPLHF.